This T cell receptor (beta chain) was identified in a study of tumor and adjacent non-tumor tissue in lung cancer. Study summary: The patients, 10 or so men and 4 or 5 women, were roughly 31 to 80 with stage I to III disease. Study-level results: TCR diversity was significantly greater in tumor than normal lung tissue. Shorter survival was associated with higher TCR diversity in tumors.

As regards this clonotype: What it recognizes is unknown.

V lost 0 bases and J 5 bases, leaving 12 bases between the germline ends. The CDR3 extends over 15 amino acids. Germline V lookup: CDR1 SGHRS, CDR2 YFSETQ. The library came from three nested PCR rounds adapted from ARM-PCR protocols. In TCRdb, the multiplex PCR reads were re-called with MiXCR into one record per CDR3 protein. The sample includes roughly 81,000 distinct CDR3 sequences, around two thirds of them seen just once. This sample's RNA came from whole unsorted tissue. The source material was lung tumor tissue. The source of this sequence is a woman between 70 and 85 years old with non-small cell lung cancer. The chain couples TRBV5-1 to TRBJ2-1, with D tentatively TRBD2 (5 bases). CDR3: CASSLVGDSDNEQFF. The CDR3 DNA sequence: TGCGCCAGCAGCTTGGTGGGAGATTCCGACAATGAGCAGTTCTTC.